Following are 9 T cell receptor beta chains from one sample sequenced in a study of cytomegalovirus exposure and HLA in healthy donors. Primers for the PCR totalled 60 Vbeta and 13 Jbeta. TCRdb's copy holds only in-frame clones and misses some; the assay was immunoSEQ multiplex PCR. Among 120,000 to 150,000 clones listed, about three quarters were seen once. Specimen: PBMCs. These receptor sequences come from a human donor in good health.

V and J are TRBV6-1 and TRBJ2-7, with a tentative D call TRBD1 (5 bases). Trimming pared 2 bases from V and 2 bases from J, leaving 7 bases between. CDR1 and CDR2 from the germline V gene are MNHNS and SASEGT. The CDR3 runs 13 residues. This chain's CDR3 is CASSEQGPYEQYF. In nucleotides, the CDR3 is TGTGCCAGCAGTGAACAGGGCCCCTACGAGCAGTACTTC.

The V gene is TRBV9, the J gene TRBJ1-2; TRBD1 matches at 9 bases. Per germline, CDR1 SGDLS and CDR2 YYNGEE. The CDR3 length is 15 residues. V was pared by 4 bases and J by 3 bases, with 7 bases of the junction left unmatched. CDR3 in amino acids: CASSPPGQGDYGYTF. CDR3 bases: TGTGCCAGCAGCCCCCCGGGACAGGGCGACTATGGCTACACCTTC.

This clone was counted only a few times. The rearrangement links TRBV7-9 to TRBJ2-5; TRBD1 agrees at 8 bases. In germline, CDR1 is SEHNR, CDR2 FQNEAQ (reference sequence). This CDR3 has 16 residues. With V trimmed by 6 bases and J by 4 bases, 13 bases remained unmatched. The CDR3 nucleotides are TGTGCCAGCAGTCAACCCAGCAGGGGGCTCGGAGAGACCCAGTACTTC. This codes for CASSQPSRGLGETQYF. Supplemented by reference TRBV7-9 and TRBJ2-5, the full variable domain reads DTGVSQNPRHKITKRGQNVTFRCDPISEHNRLYWYRQTLGQGPEFLTYFQNEAQLEKSRLLSDRFSAERPKGSFSTLEIQRTEQGDSAMYLCASSQPSRGLGETQYFGPGTRLLVL.

The chain combines TRBV30 with TRBJ2-1; D call uncertain. Trimming pared 5 bases from V and 4 bases from J, leaving 21 bases between. The CDR3 sequence is 16 residues long. Per germline, CDR1 GTSNPN and CDR2 SVGIG (reference sequence). CDR3 region: CAWEPEAYEFYNEQFF. The CDR3 bases are TGTGCCTGGGAACCAGAGGCGTACGAATTTTACAATGAGCAGTTCTTC.

This CDR3 is CASSEGAGVVGYTF. The CDR3 DNA reads TGTGCCAGCAGTGAAGGGGCAGGGGTGGTTGGCTACACCTTC. The rearrangement uses TRBV6-1 and TRBJ1-2; tentative D call: TRBD1 (6 bases). The germline V gene encodes CDR1 MNHNS and CDR2 SASEGT. The V end lost 1 base, the J end lost 7 bases, and 13 bases lay between the germline ends. CDR3 length: 14 residues.

V gene TRBV15 combines with J gene TRBJ2-7; 8 nucleotides align to TRBD2. This CDR3 spans 16 amino acids. The J segment lost 7 bases and the V segment lost 5 bases, leaving 16 bases of the junction unmatched. From germline, CDR1 is LNHNV and CDR2 YYDKDF (reference sequence). The CDR3 sequence is CATSPRGGGTLREQYF. The CDR3 DNA follows: TGTGCCACCAGCCCCCGGGGGGGCGGGACCCTACGTGAGCAGTACTTC.

The chain links TRBV2 to TRBJ1-1, with D tentatively TRBD1 (5 bases). Germline V gene lookup returns CDR1 SNHLY and CDR2 FYNNEI. Trimming left V 5 bases short and J 7 bases short, with 17 bases between. The CDR3 runs to 14 residues. This CDR3 reads CASSTTGGVDEAFF. As DNA, the CDR3 is TGTGCCAGCAGTACCACCGGGGGGGTGGATGAAGCTTTCTTT.

This clone was seen a handful of times. This sequence joins TRBV19 and TRBJ2-7; TRBD1 aligns across 7 bases. Germline V lookup: CDR1 LNHDA, CDR2 SQIVND (reference sequence). The CDR3 length is 12 residues. V shed 8 bases and J 3 bases; nucleotides not matched to a gene: 4. The CDR3 region is CASSDRDYEQYF. CDR3 nucleotide sequence: TGTGCCAGTTCAGACAGGGACTACGAGCAGTACTTC.

This clone appeared once. The CDR3 DNA follows: TGTGCCAGCAGCTTAGGGGGACAGGCAGATACGCAGTATTTT. It specifies CASSLGGQADTQYF. The rearrangement links TRBV7-8 to TRBJ2-3, with 8 bases fitting TRBD1. From germline, CDR1 is SGHVS and CDR2 FQNEAQ. V was clipped by 1 base and J by 4 bases; unmatched bases: 1. The CDR3 totals 14 residues.